This T cell receptor (beta chain) comes out of a study of T cell clonality in common variable immunodeficiency. Study-wide results and limits: Reportedly, TCR beta sequences from common variable immunodeficiency showed fewer deletions and N-nucleotide insertions. Repertoire-complication correlations in CVID were limited by patient heterogeneity.

Sequencing used immunoSEQ multiplex PCR; TCRdb keeps in-frame clones, though not all of them. This sample carries approximately 35,000 clones, none of them present only once. This CDR3 comprises 14 residues. Germline CDR1 reads SEHNR; CDR2 reads FQNEAQ (reference sequence). Losses at the gene ends were 5 bases for V and 2 bases for J; bases not matched to a gene: 4. This clone has more than one count but fewer than ten. Its target is not known. Sequencing ends 3 residues short of the CDR3 end; the germline J gene provides the rest. Aged about 9 to 64 years, CVID subjects averaged approximately 36 years old.

The chain joins TRBV7-9 to TRBJ2-3; 7 bases agree with TRBD1. The sequence was collected from a human donor with common variable immunodeficiency. Sequencing was performed on peripheral blood mononuclear cells. The CDR3 spells CASSTDRDTDTQYF. Incomplete CDR3 DNA: TGTGCCAGCAGCACAGACAGGGACACAGATACG.